The rows below give T cell receptor beta chains drawn from one sample of a study of T cells after yellow fever vaccination. From the 5' RACE reads, TCRdb called clonotypes with MiXCR, one entry per CDR3 protein. There are under 600,000 distinct CDR3 sequences in the sample; approximately 12% occur only once, and 11% to 15% lies in the top ten. The sample consisted of PBMCs, taken on the day of the yellow fever booster vaccination. The receptors were sampled from a man under 40 who received the YFV17D yellow fever vaccine. CDR3s include the opening cysteine and the closing phenylalanine or tryptophan. A D gene is named only where the DNA matches it firmly. The listing skips clone size in some rows; elsewhere it reads once, few, many or a size class.

>TRBV10-3|few|TRBD1|TRBJ1-2|14
TGTGCCATCAGCCAGGACAGGGGAAACTATGGCTACACCTTC
CAISQDRGNYGYTF
>TRBV29-1|few|-|TRBJ2-7|14
TGCAGCGTCTTGTTCAGCGGGTCTCGGAAGGAGCAGTACTTC
CSVLFSGSRKEQYF
>TRBV18|many|-|TRBJ2-3|13
TGTGCCAGCTCACCGGGGTTCACAGATACGCAGTATTTT
CASSPGFTDTQYF
>TRBV25-1|once|-|TRBJ2-5|15
TGTGCCAGCAGTGATTTGAGAGCGGAACAAGAGACCCAGTACTTC
CASSDLRAEQETQYF
>TRBV10-3|-|-|TRBJ2-7|14
TGTGCCATCAGTGTTGTTACTAGCTCCTACGAGCAGTACTTC
CAISVVTSSYEQYF
>TRBV20-1|many|-|TRBJ2-7|13
TGCAGTGGTAACAGGCTCCTGGGGGACGAGCAGTACTTC
CSGNRLLGDEQYF
>TRBV27|few|-|TRBJ1-2|10
TGTGCCAGCAGTCCCCCGACCCACGCCTTC
CASSPPTHAF
>TRBV5-1|-|TRBD2|TRBJ2-1|16
TGCGCCAGCAGCTTGGAAGGGACTAGTATTTGGGGAGAGCAGTTCTTC
CASSLEGTSIWGEQFF
>TRBV7-6|-|-|TRBJ2-5|13
TGTGCCAGTAAGGGGGCGGGAGAAGAGACCCAGTACTTC
CASKGAGEETQYF
>TRBV7-2|few|-|TRBJ2-7|13
TGTGCCAGCAGCTTTCAGGGAGCGCCAGGACAGTACTTC
CASSFQGAPGQYF
>TRBV20-1|few|TRBD2|TRBJ2-7|15
TGCAGTGCTAGATCCAGCGGGAGCGTAGCAAGGGAGCAGTACTTC
CSARSSGSVAREQYF
>TRBV14|-|-|TRBJ2-1|14
TGTGCCAGCAGAACCGGGTCCCACTACAATGAGCAGTTCTTC
CASRTGSHYNEQFF
>TRBV4-2|-|-|TRBJ2-7|14
TGTGCCAGCAGCCAAGCGGGACGGCTAGGGGAGCAGTACTTC
CASSQAGRLGEQYF
>TRBV7-2|-|-|TRBJ2-3|15
TGTGCCAGCAGCTTAGCGGGCCAGCGAACAGATACGCAGTATTTT
CASSLAGQRTDTQYF
>TRBV5-1|many|-|TRBJ2-3|13
TGCGCCAGCAGCTTGGGGAAGACAGATACGCAGTATTTT
CASSLGKTDTQYF
>TRBV7-2|-|TRBD2|TRBJ2-3|16
TGTGCCAGCAGCTTAAATTCCGGGGGGGCATTTGGTACGCAGTATTTT
CASSLNSGGAFGTQYF
>TRBV6-5|-|-|TRBJ2-1|14
TGTGCCAGCAGTTACGGAAGCTCCTACAATGAGCAGTTCTTC
CASSYGSSYNEQFF
>TRBV7-9|-|-|TRBJ2-1|16
TGTGCCAGCAGCTATTTAGTGCGGAATTACTACAATGAGCAGTTCTTC
CASSYLVRNYYNEQFF
>TRBV4-1|-|TRBD1|TRBJ2-7|18
TGCGCCAGCAGCCAACTAGGACAGGGGGCGATTTCATCCTACGAGCAGTACTTC
CASSQLGQGAISSYEQYF
>TRBV3-1|few|-|TRBJ2-3|14
TGTGCCAGCAGCCAAGGGGGCAACACAGATACGCAGTATTTT
CASSQGGNTDTQYF
>TRBV5-1|few|-|TRBJ2-3|14
TGCGCCAGCAGTTTTGGCTGGAGCACAGATACGCAGTATTTT
CASSFGWSTDTQYF
>TRBV29-1|-|-|TRBJ2-3|16
TGCAGCGTCGCTTATATCGGACTAAGTTCCTCCTTTACGCAGTATTTT
CSVAYIGLSSSFTQYF
>TRBV6-5|few|TRBD2|TRBJ2-1|15
TGTGCCAGCAGTTACGGGCTAGCGGGAATCTATGAGCAGTTCTTC
CASSYGLAGIYEQFF
>TRBV15|-|-|TRBJ1-5|12
TGTGCCACCAGCAGCAGGGTAGGGCCCCAGCATTTT
CATSSRVGPQHF
>TRBV15|-|TRBD1|TRBJ2-1|15
TGTGCCACCAGCCCACGACAGGGCCCGGGCAATGAGCAGTTCTTC
CATSPRQGPGNEQFF
>TRBV12-3/TRBV12-4|-|-|TRBJ2-7|13
TGTGCCAGCAGTCCTGGTGTCAGGGTCGAGCAGTACTTC
CASSPGVRVEQYF
>TRBV27|-|-|TRBJ1-1|11
TGTGCCAGGTCACCTATCACTGAAGCTTTCTTT
CARSPITEAFF
>TRBV7-2|-|TRBD2|TRBJ2-7|16
TGTGCCAGCAGCTACCGAGGGGCGGGAGGGGCCTACGAGCAGTACTTC
CASSYRGAGGAYEQYF
>TRBV29-1|-|-|TRBJ1-1|9
TGCAGCGTTGGGGAGTCAGCTTTCTTT
CSVGESAFF
>TRBV5-1|-|TRBD1|TRBJ2-5|13
TGCGCCAGCGGCCCGGACAGGCAAGAGACCCAGTACTTC
CASGPDRQETQYF
>TRBV5-8|-|TRBD1|TRBJ1-5|15
TGTGCCAGCAGACCAGGGGGTTATAGCAATCAGCCCCAGCATTTT
CASRPGGYSNQPQHF
>TRBV4-1|-|TRBD2|TRBJ2-5|16
TGCGCCAGCAGCCGCCCGGGGGACTACCCAGGGGAGACCCAGTACTTC
CASSRPGDYPGETQYF
>TRBV7-7|few|-|TRBJ2-1|12
TGTGCCAGCAGCCCCGTGGTAAATGAGCAGTTCTTC
CASSPVVNEQFF
>TRBV6-2/TRBV6-3|many|TRBD2|TRBJ2-7|15
TGTGCCAGCAGTTACGAAAGACTAGCGGGAGAGGAGCAGTACTTC
CASSYERLAGEEQYF
>TRBV5-1|many|-|TRBJ2-2|14
TGCGCCAGCAGCGGCACAGGGCCCCCCGGGGAGCTGTTTTTT
CASSGTGPPGELFF
>TRBV5-6|-|-|TRBJ2-5|15
TGTGCCAGCAGCTTGGAATGGCGGGAAGGTGGGACCCAGTACTTC
CASSLEWREGGTQYF
>TRBV10-3|-|-|TRBJ2-5|12
TGTGCCACCCAGGGACTGCAAGAGACCCAGTACTTC
CATQGLQETQYF
>TRBV4-2|-|TRBD2|TRBJ2-3|15
TGTGCCAGCAGTCCGTCCGGGACTAGTGGAGATACGCAGTATTTT
CASSPSGTSGDTQYF
>TRBV19|-|-|TRBJ1-1|13
TGTGCCAGTAGTGTTAAGGGTGACACTGAAGCTTTCTTT
CASSVKGDTEAFF
>TRBV28|few|-|TRBJ1-1|16
TGTGCCAGCAGTCTACCCCGGGGCAGGGTGAACACTGAAGCTTTCTTT
CASSLPRGRVNTEAFF
>TRBV21-1|-|-|TRBJ2-7|15
TGTGCCAGCAGCAAAGTAAAGGGTTTGAGCAACGAGCAGTACTTC
CASSKVKGLSNEQYF
>TRBV4-3|few|TRBD1|TRBJ2-1|16
TGCGCCAGCAGCCAAGGCCGACAGGGGAGATACAATGAGCAGTTCTTC
CASSQGRQGRYNEQFF
>TRBV7-2|-|TRBD2|TRBJ2-3|15
TGTGCCAGCAGCTATAGGGCGGGAGCGGAAGATACGCAGTATTTT
CASSYRAGAEDTQYF
>TRBV7-8|few|-|TRBJ1-2|12
TGTGCCAGCAGCCGGGATGCAGGGGGCTACACCTTC
CASSRDAGGYTF
>TRBV7-2|few|-|TRBJ1-6|14
TGTGCCAGCAGCTTCAGCTCCTATAATTCACCCCTCCACTTT
CASSFSSYNSPLHF
>TRBV19|-|-|TRBJ2-3|13
TGTGCCAGTAGGTGGACTAGCACAGATACGCAGTATTTT
CASRWTSTDTQYF
>TRBV20-1|many|TRBD1|TRBJ1-6|13
TGCAGTGTCCCCGGGACAGGAGATTCACCCCTCCACTTT
CSVPGTGDSPLHF
>TRBV12-3/TRBV12-4|few|-|TRBJ2-1|13
TGTGCCAGCAGTCCCGGGTGGTACAATGAGCAGTTCTTC
CASSPGWYNEQFF
>TRBV5-1|-|-|TRBJ1-3|13
TGCGCCAGCAGCTTGGTCGGCGGAGACACCATATATTTT
CASSLVGGDTIYF
>TRBV6-1|-|-|TRBJ2-7|14
TGTGCCAGCAGAAGCGGCTACGGTCAGAGAGAGCAGTACTTC
CASRSGYGQREQYF
>TRBV6-1|few|-|TRBJ1-4|15
TGTGCCAGCAGTGAAGTTCGGGGCCGGAATGAAAAACTGTTTTTT
CASSEVRGRNEKLFF